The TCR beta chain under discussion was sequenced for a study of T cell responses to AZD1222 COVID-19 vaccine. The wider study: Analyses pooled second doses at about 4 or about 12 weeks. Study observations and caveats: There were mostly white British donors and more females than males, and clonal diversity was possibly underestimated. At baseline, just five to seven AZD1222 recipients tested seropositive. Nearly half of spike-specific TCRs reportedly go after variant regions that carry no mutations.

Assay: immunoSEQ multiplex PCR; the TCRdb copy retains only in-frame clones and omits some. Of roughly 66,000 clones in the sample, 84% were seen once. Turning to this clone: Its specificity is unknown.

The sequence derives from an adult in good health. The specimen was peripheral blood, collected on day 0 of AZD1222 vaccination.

The CDR3 reads CASTTLGAIQPQHF. CDR3 bases: TGTGCCAGTACCACCCTTGGGGCAATTCAGCCCCAGCATTTT. The chain employs TRBV19 and TRBJ1-5; possible D gene TRBD1, 5 bases. The germline V gene has CDR1 LNHDA and CDR2 SQIVND (reference sequence). The CDR3 is 14 residues long. V was clipped by 7 bases and J by 6 bases, with 16 bases between them.